This T cell receptor beta chain appears in the sequencing data of a study of shared clonotypes between healthy human individuals. The germline V gene encodes CDR1 MDHEN and CDR2 SYDVKM. V was pared by 4 bases and J by 4 bases, with 26 bases of the junction left unmatched. This CDR3 spans 21 amino acids. Some clones are missing from TCRdb's copy, which holds only in-frame ones; the method was immunoSEQ multiplex PCR. The data hold just over 2,000,000 clones, with 85% to 95% observed a single time. Input material: naive CD4+ T cells sorted from blood. Subset defined: CD45RA+ positively selected. This sequence originates from a man aged 18 to 30 in good health. V and J are TRBV28 and TRBJ2-7, with 9 bases identical to TRBD1. CDR3 nucleotides: TGTGCCAGCAGTTCATACCCCACAGGGGGCACAGCGGGTCCCCGTAGGTACGAGCAGTACTTC. It codes for CASSSYPTGGTAGPRRYEQYF.